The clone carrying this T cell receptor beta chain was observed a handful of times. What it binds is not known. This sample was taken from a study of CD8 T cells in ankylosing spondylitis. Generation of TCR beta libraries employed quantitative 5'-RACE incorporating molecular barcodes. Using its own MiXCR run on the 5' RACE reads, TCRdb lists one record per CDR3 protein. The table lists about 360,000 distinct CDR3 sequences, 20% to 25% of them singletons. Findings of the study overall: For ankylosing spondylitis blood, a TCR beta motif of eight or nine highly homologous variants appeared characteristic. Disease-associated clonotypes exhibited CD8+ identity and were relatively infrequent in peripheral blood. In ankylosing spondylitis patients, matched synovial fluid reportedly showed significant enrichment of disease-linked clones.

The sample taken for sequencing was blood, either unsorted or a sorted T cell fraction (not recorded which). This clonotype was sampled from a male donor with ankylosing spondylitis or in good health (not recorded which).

In DNA, the CDR3 is TGTGCCAGCAGTTATCCGACCGGGACTAGTGCCTATGAGCAGTTCTTC. Translation: CASSYPTGTSAYEQFF. This sequence joins TRBV6-2 or TRBV6-3 and TRBJ2-1, with TRBD2 identical over 8 bases. CDR1 is MNHEY, CDR2 SVGEGT, per germline. The CDR3 is made up of 16 amino acids. The ends lost 3 bases at V and 8 bases at J; junction bases unmatched: 12.